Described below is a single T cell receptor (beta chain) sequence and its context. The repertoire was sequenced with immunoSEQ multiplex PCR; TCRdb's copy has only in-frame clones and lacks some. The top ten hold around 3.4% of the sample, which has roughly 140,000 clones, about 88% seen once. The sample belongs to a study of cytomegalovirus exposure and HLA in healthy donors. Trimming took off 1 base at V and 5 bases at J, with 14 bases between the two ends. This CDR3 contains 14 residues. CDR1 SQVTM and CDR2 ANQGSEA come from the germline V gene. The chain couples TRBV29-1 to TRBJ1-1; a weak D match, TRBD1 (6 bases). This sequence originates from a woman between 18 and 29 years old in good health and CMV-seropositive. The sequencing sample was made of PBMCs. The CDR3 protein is CSVEGGRGGTEAFF. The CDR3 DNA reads TGCAGCGTTGAAGGCGGGAGGGGGGGAACTGAAGCTTTCTTT. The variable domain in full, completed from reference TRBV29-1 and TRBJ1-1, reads SAVISQKPSRDICQRGTSLTIQCQVDSQVTMMFWYRQQPGQSLTLIATANQGSEATYESGFVIDKFPISRPNLTFSTLTVSNMSPEDSSIYLCSVEGGRGGTEAFFGQGTRLTVV.